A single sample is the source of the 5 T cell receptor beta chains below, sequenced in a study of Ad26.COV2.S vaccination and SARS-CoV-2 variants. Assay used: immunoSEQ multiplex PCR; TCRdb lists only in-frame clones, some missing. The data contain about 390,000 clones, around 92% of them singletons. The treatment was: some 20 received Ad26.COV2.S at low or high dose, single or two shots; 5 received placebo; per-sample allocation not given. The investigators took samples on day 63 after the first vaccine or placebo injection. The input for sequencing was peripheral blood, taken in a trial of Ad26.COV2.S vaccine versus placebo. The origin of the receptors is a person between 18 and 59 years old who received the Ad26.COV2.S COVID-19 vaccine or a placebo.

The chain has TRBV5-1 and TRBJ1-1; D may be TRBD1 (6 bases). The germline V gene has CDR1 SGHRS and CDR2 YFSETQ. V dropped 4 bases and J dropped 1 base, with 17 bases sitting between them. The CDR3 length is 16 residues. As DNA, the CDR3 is TGCGCCAGCAGCCCGCCGGGACAATCCCCGAACACTGAAGCTTTCTTT. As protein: CASSPPGQSPNTEAFF.

CDR3 in amino acids: CAWSEFRSSREQYF. The DNA of the CDR3 is TGTGCCTGGAGTGAGTTCAGGAGCTCCCGCGAGCAGTACTTC. This chain joins TRBV30 and TRBJ2-7, with unresolved D. CDR3 length: 14 amino acids. V lost 1 base and J lost 6, with 16 bases in between. CDR1 is GTSNPN and CDR2 is SVGIG in the germline V gene (reference sequence).

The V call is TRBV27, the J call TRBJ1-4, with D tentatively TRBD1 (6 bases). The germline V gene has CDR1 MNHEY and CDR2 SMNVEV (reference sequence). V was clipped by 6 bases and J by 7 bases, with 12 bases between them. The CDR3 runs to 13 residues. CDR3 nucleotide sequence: TGTGCCAGCAGCTACGGACAGATTGAAAAACTGTTTTTT. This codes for CASSYGQIEKLFF.

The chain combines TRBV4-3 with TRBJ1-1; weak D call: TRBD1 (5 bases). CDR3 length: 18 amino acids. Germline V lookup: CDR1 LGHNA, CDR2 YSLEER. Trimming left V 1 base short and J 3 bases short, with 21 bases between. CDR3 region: CASSQAIWGSGGDTEAFF. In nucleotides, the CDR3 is TGCGCCAGCAGCCAAGCCATTTGGGGGTCGGGTGGGGACACTGAAGCTTTCTTT.

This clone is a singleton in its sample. CDR3 coding DNA: TGTGCCAGCAGTTACTCGGAGGGACAGGCGAACACCGGGGAGCTGTTTTTT. This encodes CASSYSEGQANTGELFF. J is TRBJ2-2 and V is TRBV6-2 or TRBV6-3, with 8 bases matching TRBD1. Trimming cost V 0 bases and J 0 bases; bases outside gene matches: 3. CDR1 is MNHEY, CDR2 SVGEGT, per germline. The CDR3 length is 17 residues.